These 3 T cell receptor beta chains were all obtained from the same sample, sequenced in a study of shared clonotypes between healthy human individuals. Libraries were prepared by immunoSEQ multiplex PCR; TCRdb keeps only in-frame clonotypes and omits some of them. The sample gives millions of clones, about 95% of which show up once; around 1.1% is in the top ten. Naive CD8 cells, CD45RO-negative and positively selected for CCR7, excluded terminally differentiated effector memory CD45RA+ cells. The sample was naive CD8+ T cells sorted from blood. The receptors here all came from a man between 18 and 35 years old in good health.

The gene calls are TRBV5-6 and TRBJ2-7; 11 positions agree with TRBD2. The CDR3 runs 14 residues. Germline loops: CDR1 SGHDT, CDR2 YYEEEE. Trimming took 6 bases from V and 3 from J; bases not matched to a gene: 5. CDR3 sequence: CASITGTSGYEQYF. CDR3 nucleotides: TGTGCCAGCATAACCGGGACTAGCGGCTACGAGCAGTACTTC. The full variable domain, its missing parts supplied by reference TRBV5-6 and TRBJ2-7, is DAGVTQSPTHLIKTRGQQVTLRCSPKSGHDTVSWYQQALGQGPQFIFQYYEEEERQRGNFPDRFSGHQFPNYSSELNVNALLLGDSALYLCASITGTSGYEQYFGPGTRLTVT.

The chain has TRBV7-3 and TRBJ2-3, with a tentative D call TRBD2 (6 bases). Germline values: CDR1 SGHTA, CDR2 FQGTGA. Trimming left V 5 bases short and J 0 bases short, with 15 bases between. This CDR3 has 16 residues. CDR3 nucleotide sequence: TGTGCCAGCAGCCCGCGACTAGAAGGGAGCACAGATACGCAGTATTTT. Translating it yields CASSPRLEGSTDTQYF.

V is TRBV12-5 and J is TRBJ2-7; TRBD2 is a possible D gene (5 bases). CDR1 is LGHNT and CDR2 is FRNRAP in the germline V gene. V was clipped by 2 bases and J by 6 bases, with 20 bases between them. The CDR3 covers 16 residues. This CDR3 is CASGLPLGNSLGEQYF. For the CDR3, the DNA is TGTGCTAGTGGTTTGCCCCTCGGGAATTCCCTTGGCGAGCAGTACTTC.